This T cell receptor (beta chain) appears in the sequencing data of a study of T cells in narcolepsy. Study-level points and caveats: HCRT-specific and TRIB2-specific autoreactive clonotypes appeared among same-patient CSF and blood CD4+ clonotypes. Autoreactive clonotypes reportedly recurred in blood of same and different patients, not controls.

To note about this clone: The target antigen is unknown.

Profiled with immunoSEQ multiplex PCR; TCRdb holds only in-frame clones, not every one. The sample consists of 25,000 to 35,000 clones, 80% to 85% of them appearing once. From germline, CDR1 is SGHAT and CDR2 FQNNGV. Trimming pared 4 bases from V and 6 bases from J, leaving 17 bases between. CDR3 length: 15 residues. The sequenced material came from CD45RA- memory CD4+ T cells from PBMCs. The V call is TRBV11-2, the J call TRBJ2-3; perhaps TRBD2 as D (5 bases). The receptor was derived from a human donor with narcolepsy. The CDR3 DNA is TGTGCCAGCAGCTCAGCGACTATCACGGGGGATACGCAGTATTTT. This codes for CASSSATITGDTQYF.